This T cell receptor (beta chain) was found in a study of T cell changes during pregnancy in multiple sclerosis. Only in-frame clones appear in the TCRdb table, and some are missing; sequencing was by immunoSEQ multiplex PCR. This sample yields 90,000 to 100,000 clones, of which about 92% are seen a single time; 1.5% belongs to the top ten. The germline gives CDR1 SGHTA, CDR2 FQGNSA. The CDR3 extends over 16 amino acids. V gave up 1 base and J gave up 8 bases; unmatched junction bases: 10. In its sample, this clone was seen once. This TCR came from a female donor with multiple sclerosis, enrolled in a pregnancy study. Sequencing was performed on peripheral blood, taken in the first trimester of pregnancy. The V and J genes are TRBV7-2 and TRBJ2-1; 8 bases fit TRBD2. In DNA, the CDR3 is TGTGCCAGCAGCTTAGAAGCGGGGGCGGGGGGCCATGAGCAGTTCTTC. Residues: CASSLEAGAGGHEQFF.